These 23 T cell receptor beta chains were all obtained from the same sample, sequenced in a study of blood T cell repertoires in COVID-19. The data were produced by immunoSEQ multiplex PCR, yet TCRdb's version contains in-frame clones alone and is incomplete. The data show 260,000 or so clones, roughly four fifths seen once. Sequenced: peripheral blood. All receptors derive from a woman aged 70 to 79 with acute or convalescent COVID-19.

In this sample, this clone turned up once. The genes are TRBV25-1 and TRBJ1-6, with D perhaps matching TRBD1 (5 bases). The germline gives CDR1 MGHDK, CDR2 SYGVNS. V was cut by 0 bases and J by 7 bases, with 13 bases left in between. This CDR3 contains 16 residues. The CDR3 sequence is CASSEYPGGGNSPLHF. The CDR3 DNA is TGTGCCAGCAGTGAATACCCAGGTGGGGGGAATTCACCCCTCCACTTT.

This chain connects TRBV4-2 to TRBJ2-7, with D unresolved. Germline CDR1 LGHNA, CDR2 YNFKEQ. The CDR3 consists of 14 residues. Trimming pared 1 base from V and 3 bases from J, leaving 10 bases between. In DNA form, the CDR3 reads TGTGCCAGCAGCCAAGGAACCGGTTTCTACGAGCAGTACTTC. Protein sequence: CASSQGTGFYEQYF.

In its sample, this clone was seen a few times. CDR3 DNA sequence: TGTGCCATCAGTGAGTCGTCCCATACCCGGGAGTACTTC. Encoded protein: CAISESSHTREYF. The chain links TRBV10-3 to TRBJ2-7, with no clear D. CDR1 is ENHRY, CDR2 SYGVKD, per germline. The CDR3 is made up of 13 amino acids. V lost 0 bases, J lost 11 bases, and 14 bases lay in between.

This clone has just a few counts. Other DNA sequences in the sample encode the same CDR3. This chain uses TRBV3-1 (or the pseudogene TRBV3-2) with TRBJ1-1, with unresolved D. The germline V and J ends were trimmed by 1 base and 1 base, with 4 bases remaining between them. The CDR3 spans 13 residues. CDR1 is LGHDT, CDR2 YNNKEL, per germline (reference sequence). CDR3 in amino acids: CASSQAGNTEAFF. Here the CDR3 DNA reads TGTGCCAGCAGCCAAGCGGGGAACACTGAAGCTTTCTTT.

The chain combines TRBV3-1 (or the pseudogene TRBV3-2) with TRBJ2-2; 10 bases match TRBD1. The length of the CDR3 is 15 residues. CDR1 and CDR2 (germline): LGHDT, YNNKEL (reference sequence). J gave up 7 bases and V 4 bases, and 6 bases lay outside the gene matches. Here the CDR3 reads CASSLGTGVIGELFF. CDR3 DNA sequence: TGTGCCAGCAGCCTCGGGACAGGGGTAATCGGGGAGCTGTTTTTT.

V gene TRBV18 combines with J gene TRBJ1-5; unclear D gene. Germline V gene lookup returns CDR1 KGHSH and CDR2 LQKENI. This CDR3 contains 15 residues. The V end lost 2 bases, the J end lost 5 bases, and 13 bases lay between the germline ends. DNA of the CDR3: TGTGCCAGCTCACCATCTAGAACACGCGATCAGCCCCAGCATTTT. Translating gives CASSPSRTRDQPQHF.

The chain recombines TRBV7-2 with TRBJ1-2; a weak D match, TRBD1 (6 bases). Trimming cost V 5 bases and J 1 base, with 17 bases left between them. Germline CDR1 is SGHTA and CDR2 is FQGNSA. The CDR3 contains 16 residues. The CDR3 DNA follows: TGTGCCAGCAGCCCTTCAACAGGGATAGATAACTATGGCTACACCTTC. This translates into CASSPSTGIDNYGYTF.

This chain links TRBV9 with TRBJ2-3; 7 bases line up with TRBD2. CDR3 length equals 14 residues. The germline V gene encodes CDR1 SGDLS and CDR2 YYNGEE. Trimming took 0 bases from V and 4 from J; bases not matched to a gene: 2. The CDR3 nucleotides are TGTGCCAGCAGCGTAGGACTAGCCCCAGATACGCAGTATTTT. It specifies CASSVGLAPDTQYF.

The J gene is TRBJ2-1, the V gene TRBV7-2; 8 bases match TRBD2. From germline, CDR1 is SGHTA and CDR2 FQGNSA. With 4 bases clipped from V and 10 bases from J, the junction kept 6 bases outside the gene matches. The CDR3 is 13 residues long. CDR3 amino acids: CASSSGLAGEQFF. CDR3 nucleotide sequence: TGTGCCAGCAGCTCAGGACTAGCTGGCGAGCAGTTCTTC.

CDR3 nucleotides: TGTGCCAGCAGCTATCCGGGACTAGGCACAGATACGCAGTATTTT. It specifies CASSYPGLGTDTQYF. V and J are TRBV5-4 and TRBJ2-3; TRBD2 aligns across 8 bases. This CDR3 contains 15 residues. Germline CDR1 and CDR2: SGHNT and YYREEE (reference sequence). The trim removed 3 bases at V and 1 base at J, leaving 4 bases unmatched.

This CDR3 is CASSQGSTSPQHF. Here the CDR3 DNA reads TGCGCCAGCAGCCAAGGTTCGACAAGTCCCCAGCATTTT. The chain links TRBV4-3 to TRBJ1-5; D uncertain. Trimming took off 1 base at V and 10 bases at J, with 11 bases between the two ends. This CDR3 has 13 residues. Looked up from germline, CDR1 is LGHNA and CDR2 is YSLEER.

The chain has TRBV30 and TRBJ2-2, with D hard to call. This CDR3 is built from 15 residues. The germline gives CDR1 GTSNPN, CDR2 SVGIG (reference sequence). Trimming shortened V by 0 bases and J by 4 bases, and 12 bases separated the two germline ends. CDR3 sequence: CAWSVFGSTTGELFF. Here the CDR3 DNA reads TGTGCCTGGAGTGTTTTCGGGTCAACCACCGGGGAGCTGTTTTTT.

The V call is TRBV5-1, the J call TRBJ1-5, with unresolved D. CDR1 is SGHRS, CDR2 YFSETQ, per germline. Trimming left V 5 bases short and J 6 bases short, with 15 bases between. CDR3 length: 14 residues. In DNA, the CDR3 is TGCGCCAGCAGTCAGGAAGGTAACGGTCAGCCCCAGCATTTT. Translating it yields CASSQEGNGQPQHF.

In the case of this clone: Other DNA sequences in this sample translate to the same CDR3. This chain uses TRBV3-1 (or the pseudogene TRBV3-2) with TRBJ2-3; 8 bases line up with TRBD2. Germline V gene data show CDR1 as LGHDT and CDR2 as YNNKEL (reference sequence). The CDR3 extends over 15 amino acids. J was trimmed by 0 bases and V by 6 bases; bases with no gene match: 5. The CDR3, as DNA: TGTGCCAGCAGACTTACTAGCGGAAGCACAGATACGCAGTATTTT. The encoded protein is CASRLTSGSTDTQYF.

The chain is built from TRBV27 and TRBJ2-7, with 11 nucleotides matching TRBD2. Germline V gene data show CDR1 as MNHEY and CDR2 as SMNVEV (reference sequence). The CDR3 consists of 16 residues. J lost 6 bases, V lost 4 bases, and 11 bases had no gene match. The DNA of the CDR3 is TGTGCCAGCAGTTCCCAGGGACTAGCGGTAGTCCCCGAGCAGTACTTC. It specifies CASSSQGLAVVPEQYF.

This chain links TRBV10-1 with TRBJ2-3; the match to TRBD1 covers 8 bases. The germline V gene encodes CDR1 WNHNN and CDR2 SYGVQD (reference sequence). V shed 3 bases and J 8 bases; nucleotides not matched to a gene: 13. CDR3 length equals 16 residues. The CDR3 DNA reads as TGCGCCAGCAGTGAAAACAGGGACAGGCTCGGAGGTACGCAGTATTTT. It is translated as CASSENRDRLGGTQYF.

This chain uses TRBV19 with TRBJ2-1; 8 nucleotides match TRBD2. Germline V gene data show CDR1 as LNHDA and CDR2 as SQIVND (reference sequence). This CDR3 has 15 amino acids. V dropped 3 bases and J dropped 7; count of bases not matched to a gene: 8. This CDR3 reads CASSINRGGLNEQFF. For the CDR3, the DNA is TGTGCCAGTAGTATTAATCGGGGGGGCCTAAATGAGCAGTTCTTC. The full variable domain, with the rest looked up from reference TRBV19 and TRBJ2-1, is DGGITQSPKYLFRKEGQNVTLSCEQNLNHDAMYWYRQDPGQGLRLIYYSQIVNDFQKGDIAEGYSVSREKKESFPLTVTSAQKNPTAFYLCASSINRGGLNEQFFGPGTRLTVL.

This CDR3 is CASSLAGAGVGTDTQYF. The CDR3 bases are TGTGCCAGCAGCTTAGCGGGGGCAGGGGTCGGCACAGATACGCAGTATTTT. The chain employs TRBV7-2 and TRBJ2-3; D possibly corresponds to TRBD1 (6 bases). Trimming took off 0 bases at V and 1 base at J, with 14 bases between the two ends. The CDR3 totals 17 residues. Germline V gene lookup returns CDR1 SGHTA and CDR2 FQGNSA.

The chain has TRBV2 and TRBJ2-5; D not certain. The V end was cut by 7 bases, the J end by 1 base, with 10 bases between. Germline CDR1 and CDR2: SNHLY and FYNNEI. CDR3 size: 13 residues. CDR3 loop: CASTLNGQETQYF. The CDR3 DNA reads TGTGCCAGCACATTGAACGGCCAAGAGACCCAGTACTTC.

This chain joins TRBV7-9 and TRBJ1-1; D is unresolved. The CDR3 is 14 amino acids. Deletions cut 2 bases from V and 4 bases from J, with 11 bases between. In germline, CDR1 is SEHNR, CDR2 FQNEAQ (reference sequence). CDR3 nucleotides: TGTGCCAGCAGCTTAAATAACGAGGGCACTGAAGCTTTCTTT. Translation: CASSLNNEGTEAFF.

The chain joins TRBV10-2 to TRBJ2-7, with 7 bases that match TRBD1. Germline V gene data show CDR1 as WSHSY and CDR2 as SAAADI. The CDR3 covers 15 residues. Trimming took 0 bases from V and 1 from J; bases not matched to a gene: 3. CDR3 sequence (DNA): TGCGCCAGCAGTGAGTCCGGGACAGTATCCTACGAGCAGTACTTC. This encodes CASSESGTVSYEQYF.

The genes are TRBV6-6 and TRBJ1-1; D possibly corresponds to TRBD1 (6 bases). In germline, CDR1 is MNHNY, CDR2 SVGAGI (reference sequence). This CDR3 has 14 residues. Deletions cut 7 bases from V and 5 bases from J, with 17 bases between. The CDR3 loop reads CASIDTGGRTEAFF. In DNA, the CDR3 is TGTGCCAGCATCGACACGGGGGGCCGGACTGAAGCTTTCTTT.

The V call is TRBV7-2, the J call TRBJ1-2; 9 bases line up with TRBD1. J was trimmed by 8 bases and V by 5 bases; bases with no gene match: 12. The V gene's germline CDR1 is SGHTA and CDR2 FQGNSA. The CDR3 length is 15 residues. The CDR3 nucleotides read TGTGCCAGCAGCAAAACTCGGGACAGGGAAGGAGGCTACACCTTC. Translating gives CASSKTRDREGGYTF.